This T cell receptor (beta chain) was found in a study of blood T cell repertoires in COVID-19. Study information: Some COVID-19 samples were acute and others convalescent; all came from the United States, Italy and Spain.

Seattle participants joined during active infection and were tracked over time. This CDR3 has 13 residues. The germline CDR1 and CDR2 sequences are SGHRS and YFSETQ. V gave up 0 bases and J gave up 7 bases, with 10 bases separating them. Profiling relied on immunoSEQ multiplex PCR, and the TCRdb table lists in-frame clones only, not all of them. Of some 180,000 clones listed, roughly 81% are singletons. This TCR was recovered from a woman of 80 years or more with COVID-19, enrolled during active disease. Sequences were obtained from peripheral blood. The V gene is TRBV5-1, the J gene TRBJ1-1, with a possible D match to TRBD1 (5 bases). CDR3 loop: CASSLGGRLEAFF. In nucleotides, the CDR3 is TGCGCCAGCAGCTTGGGGGGCAGACTTGAAGCTTTCTTT.